Listed below are T cell receptor beta chains from one sample, sequenced in a study of beta chain features in type 1 diabetes. Sequencing was performed with immunoSEQ multiplex PCR; in TCRdb, only in-frame clones are kept and a portion is missing. The table shows roughly 400,000 clones, with about 15% occurring only once. The sequenced material came from naive CD4+ T cells from blood. The receptors were gathered from a man aged 25-45 years in good health. The CDR3 runs from the conserved cysteine through the conserved F or W. The D gene is left open where the match is weak. Some rows have no size entry. The others give once, few or many, or a class for an expanded clone.

abundance	v_gene	d_gene	j_gene	CDR3nt	CDR3aa
few	TRBV5-4	TRBD2	TRBJ2-7	TGTGCCAGCAGCTGGGGGACTAGCGGGCCCTCCTACGAGCAGTACTTC	CASSWGTSGPSYEQYF
-	TRBV29-1	-	TRBJ2-7	TGCAGCGTTGAAGAGAAAACAGGGTACGAGCAGTACTTC	CSVEEKTGYEQYF
few	TRBV2	-	TRBJ2-1	TGTGCCAGCAATCGACTGGCTGACAATGAGCAGTTCTTC	CASNRLADNEQFF
-	TRBV15	TRBD1	TRBJ2-7	TGTGCCACCAGCGTAGACAGGGGAACCTACGAGCAGTACTTC	CATSVDRGTYEQYF
few	TRBV7-2	-	TRBJ2-3	TGTGCCAGCTCCCCCGGGGTCGAAGATACGCAGTATTTT	CASSPGVEDTQYF
-	TRBV12-5	-	TRBJ2-1	TGTGCTAGTGGCCCGACAGATTACAATGAGCAGTTCTTC	CASGPTDYNEQFF
many	TRBV15	-	TRBJ2-1	TGTGCCACCGGCCGCCTACACCAAAGCTCCTACAATGAGCAGTTCTTC	CATGRLHQSSYNEQFF
few	TRBV30	-	TRBJ2-2	TGTGCCTGGAGTAGACGGGGCGGATTCACCGGGGAGCTGTTTTTT	CAWSRRGGFTGELFF
few	TRBV4-3	-	TRBJ2-3	TGCGCCAGCAGCCAATCCTGGCCAGATACGCAGTATTTT	CASSQSWPDTQYF
-	TRBV7-2	-	TRBJ2-6	TGTGCCAGCACATCTACGGAGCCTGGGGCCAACGTCCTGACTTTC	CASTSTEPGANVLTF
-	TRBV7-3	TRBD2	TRBJ2-5	TGTGCCAGCAGCTTAGCCCAAGCGGGAGGGCAAGAGACCCAGTACTTC	CASSLAQAGGQETQYF
few	TRBV29-1	TRBD1	TRBJ1-5	TGCAGCGTCGAAGTAGAGGGGGCTGGCAATCAGCCCCAGCATTTT	CSVEVEGAGNQPQHF
-	TRBV29-1	-	TRBJ1-1	TGCAGCGTTGAAGTTCGAGGGGTCGGGACTGAAGCTTTCTTT	CSVEVRGVGTEAFF
few	TRBV4-2	TRBD2	TRBJ2-3	TGTGCCAGCAGAATAGCGGGAGGGTCGCGGACGCAGTATTTT	CASRIAGGSRTQYF
-	TRBV5-1	TRBD1	TRBJ2-3	TGCGCCAGCAGCTACCGGGACAGCGACACAGATACGCAGTATTTT	CASSYRDSDTDTQYF